The next 22 T cell receptor beta chains were all read from a single sample in a study of identical twins. TCRdb reprocessed the 5' RACE reads with MiXCR, giving one entry per CDR3 protein. Among around 530,000 distinct CDR3 sequences listed, approximately 14% were seen once. The sample was also reused in another study, on yellow fever vaccine responses in identical twins.

Material for sequencing was CD4+ T cells sorted from blood. These receptors were obtained from a woman between 18 and 29 years old in good health.

This clonotype was seen at least ten times. The chain joins TRBV5-1 to TRBJ2-1, with TRBD2 identical over 7 bases. The CDR3 extends over 15 amino acids. Per the germline V gene, CDR1 is SGHRS and CDR2 is YFSETQ. The ends lost 6 bases at V and 4 bases at J; junction bases unmatched: 10. CDR3 protein: CASTPDGGFYNEQFF. CDR3 bases: TGCGCCAGCACCCCGGACGGGGGGTTTTACAATGAGCAGTTCTTC.

The chain has TRBV6-5 and TRBJ2-7, with D possibly being TRBD2 (5 bases). The CDR3 is made up of 12 amino acids. V was trimmed by 2 bases and J by 8 bases, leaving 10 bases between them. Germline assignment: CDR1 MNHEY and CDR2 SVGAGI. CDR3 region: CASSYTGDQQYF. CDR3 nucleotide sequence: TGTGCCAGCAGTTACACCGGGGATCAGCAGTACTTC.

The V gene is TRBV11-2, the J gene TRBJ2-5; D remains ambiguous. The CDR3 is 17 amino acids. V dropped 7 bases and J dropped 2 bases, with 23 bases sitting between them. Germline V gene lookup returns CDR1 SGHAT and CDR2 FQNNGV. In DNA, the CDR3 is TGTGCCAGCAACCTGAATTTTGGGATAGTCAGTCAAGAGACCCAGTACTTC. Protein: CASNLNFGIVSQETQYF.

The rearrangement links TRBV5-1 to TRBJ2-7; 8 bases are a match to TRBD2. With 2 bases clipped from V and 4 bases from J, the junction kept 8 bases outside the gene matches. This CDR3 has 15 residues. From germline, CDR1 is SGHRS and CDR2 YFSETQ. CDR3 sequence: CASSFGQAGEYEQYV. CDR3 nucleotide sequence: TGCGCCAGCAGCTTTGGACAAGCGGGGGAGTACGAGCAGTACGTC.

The chain uses TRBV7-9 and TRBJ2-5; D remains ambiguous. Germline V gene data show CDR1 as SEHNR and CDR2 as FQNEAQ (reference sequence). The V end lost 5 bases, the J end lost 2 bases, and 21 bases lay between the germline ends. This CDR3 is 17 amino acids long. The DNA for the CDR3 is TGTGCCAGCAGCCAAGGAGCTGCAGGCCAAACACAAGAGACCCAGTACTTC. Its protein product is CASSQGAAGQTQETQYF. The variable domain in full, with the rest retrieved from reference TRBV7-9 and TRBJ2-5, is DTGVSQNPRHKITKRGQNVTFRCDPISEHNRLYWYRQTLGQGPEFLTYFQNEAQLEKSRLLSDRFSAERPKGSFSTLEIQRTEQGDSAMYLCASSQGAAGQTQETQYFGPGTRLLVL.

This clonotype was detected a few times. The V gene is TRBV5-1, the J gene TRBJ2-2, with TRBD1 as a possible D gene (5 bases). The CDR3 is made up of 15 amino acids. The V gene lost 1 base and the J gene lost 2 bases, with 9 bases spanning the gap. Germline CDR1 and CDR2: SGHRS and YFSETQ. CDR3 sequence: CASSLNRQNTGELFF. In DNA, the CDR3 is TGCGCCAGCAGCTTGAACAGGCAAAACACCGGGGAGCTGTTTTTT.

This chain links TRBV29-1 with TRBJ2-5; TRBD2 matches at 8 bases. The V and J ends lost 5 bases and 2 bases, in that order; junction bases with no gene match: 7. Germline values: CDR1 SQVTM, CDR2 ANQGSEA. This CDR3 comprises 14 residues. In DNA form, the CDR3 reads TGCAGCGTTTCACTAGCGGCCTTTCAAGAGACCCAGTACTTC. This encodes CSVSLAAFQETQYF.

The J gene is TRBJ2-7, the V gene TRBV27, with D tentatively TRBD1 or TRBD2 (6 bases each). Germline-derived CDR1 and CDR2 are MNHEY and SMNVEV (reference sequence). The V end was cut by 0 bases, the J end by 3 bases, with 15 bases between. This CDR3 is 16 amino acids long. The DNA for the CDR3 is TGTGCCAGCAGTTTATCCGGGGGCTTTAGCGGCTACGAGCAGTACTTC. This gives the protein CASSLSGGFSGYEQYF.

The chain links TRBV12-3 or TRBV12-4 to TRBJ2-1; 8 positions agree with TRBD2. The CDR3 loop spans 15 amino acids. J gave up 4 bases and V 3 bases, and 5 bases lay outside the gene matches. CDR3 nucleotides: TGTGCCAGCAGTTTTAAAGCGGGGGTTTACAATGAGCAGTTCTTC. It yields the protein CASSFKAGVYNEQFF.

J is TRBJ1-5 and V is TRBV18; D unresolved. Germline CDR1 reads KGHSH; CDR2 reads LQKENI. This CDR3 is 13 amino acids long. The germline V and J ends were trimmed by 2 bases and 9 bases, with 11 bases remaining between them. CDR3 region: CASSPGDRMPQHF. CDR3 sequence (DNA): TGTGCCAGCTCACCAGGGGATAGGATGCCCCAGCATTTT.

The J gene is TRBJ2-3, the V gene TRBV20-1, with 12 bases identical to TRBD2. Germline CDR1 DFQATT, CDR2 SNEGSKA (reference sequence). The V and J ends lost 4 bases and 3 bases, in that order; junction bases with no gene match: 8. This CDR3 comprises 16 residues. The CDR3 sequence is CSATRLAGDLTDTQYF. CDR3 nucleotide sequence: TGCAGTGCTACCCGACTAGCGGGAGACCTGACAGATACGCAGTATTTT.

This chain uses TRBV2 with TRBJ2-1; no definite D call. The CDR3 contains 14 residues. The germline gives CDR1 SNHLY, CDR2 FYNNEI. V lost 5 bases to trimming and J lost 8 bases, with 16 bases between them. CDR3 region: CASSQNPGVYEQFF. CDR3 DNA sequence: TGTGCCAGCAGTCAGAATCCCGGTGTTTATGAGCAGTTCTTC. The whole variable domain, remainder taken from reference TRBV2 and TRBJ2-1, is EPEVTQTPSHQVTQMGQEVILRCVPISNHLYFYWYRQILGQKVEFLVSFYNNEISEKSEIFDDQFSVERPDGSNFTLKIRSTKLEDSAMYFCASSQNPGVYEQFFGPGTRLTVL.

The J gene is TRBJ2-6, the V gene TRBV5-1; D may match TRBD1 or TRBD2 (6 bases each). Germline assignment: CDR1 SGHRS and CDR2 YFSETQ. V lost 1 base and J 0 bases, leaving 17 bases between the germline ends. The CDR3 has 19 residues. The CDR3 DNA reads as TGCGCCAGCAGCTTGTTTCCCGCAGGGGAGGACTCTGGGGCCAACGTCCTGACTTTC. Protein sequence: CASSLFPAGEDSGANVLTF.

The chain is built from TRBV5-4 and TRBJ2-1, with 15 nucleotides matching TRBD2. The V segment lost 4 bases and the J segment 7 bases; nucleotides outside the gene matches: 6. The CDR3 sequence is 16 residues long. Germline lookup yields CDR1 SGHNT and CDR2 YYREEE (reference sequence). As DNA, the CDR3 is TGTGCCAGCAGCCCCGGCGGGACTAGCGGGAGGAATGAGCAGTTCTTC. Protein product: CASSPGGTSGRNEQFF.

This clonotype was seen only a few times. V is TRBV10-2 and J is TRBJ2-7, with 9 bases that match TRBD1. The CDR3 is made up of 16 amino acids. Germline CDR1 reads WSHSY; CDR2 reads SAAADI. Trimming at V came to 9 bases and at J to 4 bases, leaving 16 bases not matched to a gene. In nucleotides, the CDR3 is TGCGCCAGTATGACAGGCGGCGGACAGGGGCTTTACGAGCAGTACTTC. It translates to CASMTGGGQGLYEQYF.

Points on this clonotype: At one boundary the junction diverges from the germline segment, which might be a read error. J is TRBJ2-6 and V is TRBV19; tentative D call: TRBD1 (6 bases). The CDR3 is 17 residues long. Germline V gene data show CDR1 as LNHDA and CDR2 as SQIVND (reference sequence). This CDR3 is CASSKITGYSGVNVLTF. CDR3 DNA: TGTGCCAGTAGTAAGATAACAGGGTACTCTGGGGTCAACGTCCTGACTTTC.

This clonotype occurred a few times. The chain joins TRBV25-1 to TRBJ2-2; tentative D call: TRBD1 (7 bases). Looked up from germline, CDR1 is MGHDK and CDR2 is SYGVNS. The CDR3 sequence is 17 residues long. V lost 3 bases and J lost 3, with 17 bases in between. CDR3 nucleotide sequence: TGTGCCAGCAGTGAGTTAGGAGGGGGCAGCTACACCGGGGAGCTGTTTTTT. It codes for CASSELGGGSYTGELFF.

The V call is TRBV20-1, the J call TRBJ2-7, with 10 nucleotides matching TRBD2. Germline V CDR1 and CDR2: DFQATT, SNEGSKA (reference sequence). The V and J ends lost 5 bases and 1 base, in that order; junction bases with no gene match: 2. The CDR3 has 13 residues. CDR3: CSAVSGGSYEQYV. CDR3 nucleotides: TGCAGTGCTGTTAGCGGGGGGTCCTACGAGCAGTACGTC.

The genes are TRBV7-8 and TRBJ1-5, with D unclear. This CDR3 contains 16 residues. The germline V and J ends were trimmed by 2 bases and 6 bases, with 17 bases remaining between them. Germline CDR1 is SGHVS and CDR2 is FQNEAQ. Written as DNA, the CDR3 is TGTGCCAGCAGCTTAATCATCCAGGCGAGCGGTCAGCCCCAGCATTTT. This translates into CASSLIIQASGQPQHF.

The genes are TRBV15 and TRBJ2-1, with D possibly being TRBD2 (5 bases). V gave up 5 bases and J gave up 2 bases, with 13 bases separating them. The CDR3 totals 15 residues. Germline-derived CDR1 and CDR2 are LNHNV and YYDKDF (reference sequence). The CDR3 loop reads CATSPPPGTYNEQFF. The CDR3 DNA is TGTGCCACCAGCCCTCCTCCGGGAACCTACAATGAGCAGTTCTTC.

This clonotype appeared many times. The chain couples TRBV10-3 to TRBJ1-5; 9 bases align to TRBD1. CDR1 and CDR2 from the germline V gene are ENHRY and SYGVKD. There are 13 residues in the CDR3. Trimming took 6 bases from V and 7 from J; bases not matched to a gene: 4. The CDR3, as DNA: TGTGCCATCAGAGGACAGGGGTCCCAGCCCCAGCATTTT. This encodes CAIRGQGSQPQHF.

V is TRBV7-2 and J is TRBJ2-1; maybe TRBD2 (6 bases). V was trimmed by 4 bases and J by 5 bases, leaving 21 bases between them. CDR1 SGHTA and CDR2 FQGNSA come from the germline V gene. CDR3 size: 17 residues. Here the CDR3 DNA reads TGTGCCAGCAGCTCTAAGACTAGGGCGGCTTCCCACAATGAGCAGTTCTTC. This gives the protein CASSSKTRAASHNEQFF.